These 15 T cell receptor beta chains originate from one sample sequenced in a study of OX40 agonist ivuxolimab in advanced cancers. The library was generated by the immunoSEQ multiplex PCR assay. Imported from immuneACCESS, the table was reduced by TCRdb to in-frame sequences with V and J called. These copies leave out some clones; in studies compared against another copy, an unresolved V gene accounts for under half, and the cause of the remainder is not known. The sample contains about 85,000 clones, 65% to 90% of them found a single time. The ten largest clones capture just under 2% of the sample. The sequences come from CD4+ or CD8+ T cells sorted from blood, collected in a trial of the OX40 agonist ivuxolimab. Receptors originate from an adult with an advanced solid tumor such as melanoma, head and neck, liver or kidney cancer.

The chain recombines TRBV30 with TRBJ2-1, with TRBD2 matching 12 bases. CDR1 is GTSNPN, CDR2 SVGIG, per germline (reference sequence). Losses at the gene ends were 3 bases for V and 12 bases for J; bases not matched to a gene: 6. The CDR3 contains 13 residues. The CDR3 region has the DNA TGTGCCTGGAGGCTAGCGGGGGGGCAGGTGCAGTTCTTC. It codes for CAWRLAGGQVQFF.

This chain joins TRBV6-6 and TRBJ1-4; 7 bases are shared with TRBD1. Germline CDR1 is MNHNY and CDR2 is SVGAGI (reference sequence). V trimming: 6 bases; J trimming: 5 bases; junction bases outside the gene matches: 9. This CDR3 contains 15 residues. In DNA form, the CDR3 reads TGTGCCAGCAGCCTGGGGCAGGGGGGGAATGAAAAACTGTTTTTT. Translated, it gives CASSLGQGGNEKLFF.

The J gene is TRBJ2-1, the V gene TRBV7-6; tentative D call: TRBD2 (5 bases). Trimming took 5 bases from V and 7 from J, leaving 12 bases between them. Germline CDR1 and CDR2: SGHVS and FNYEAQ. The CDR3 covers 13 residues. The CDR3 here is CASSVVPGNEQFF. For the CDR3, the DNA is TGTGCCAGCAGCGTTGTCCCGGGGAATGAGCAGTTCTTC. Supplemented by reference TRBV7-6 and TRBJ2-1, the full variable domain reads GAGVSQSPRYKVTKRGQDVALRCDPISGHVSLYWYRQALGQGPEFLTYFNYEAQQDKSGLPNDRFSAERPEGSISTLTIQRTEQRDSAMYRCASSVVPGNEQFFGPGTRLTVL.

This sequence joins TRBV5-1 and TRBJ1-2; tentatively, D is TRBD1 (5 bases). This CDR3 is 15 amino acids long. Per the germline V gene, CDR1 is SGHRS and CDR2 is YFSETQ. Trimming pared 3 bases from V and 4 bases from J, leaving 16 bases between. The CDR3 bases are TGCGCCAGCAGCTCTCAGGGTGGGGCCCTCTATGGCTACACCTTC. This codes for CASSSQGGALYGYTF.

V gene TRBV7-2 combines with J gene TRBJ2-3, with 8 nucleotides matching TRBD2. V trimming: 0 bases; J trimming: 3 bases; junction bases outside the gene matches: 2. The CDR3 is 15 residues long. Looked up from germline, CDR1 is SGHTA and CDR2 is FQGNSA. The CDR3 region is CASSLAAGGTDTQYF. As DNA, the CDR3 is TGTGCCAGCAGCTTAGCGGCGGGGGGAACAGATACGCAGTATTTT.

The rearrangement uses TRBV19 and TRBJ2-1; D might be TRBD1 (5 bases). The CDR3 extends over 13 amino acids. The germline CDR1 and CDR2 sequences are LNHDA and SQIVND (reference sequence). The V end lost 4 bases, the J end lost 7 bases, and 11 bases lay between the germline ends. CDR3 sequence: CASSNGQGNEQFF. CDR3 bases: TGTGCCAGTAGTAACGGACAAGGAAATGAGCAGTTCTTC.

This chain links TRBV10-3 with TRBJ2-5; the D gene is possibly TRBD2 (6 bases). V was shortened by 3 bases and J by 7 bases, with 9 bases between the two germline ends. Germline V gene lookup returns CDR1 ENHRY and CDR2 SYGVKD. This CDR3 has 12 amino acids. This CDR3 is CAISDGGRTQYF. The CDR3 DNA is TGTGCCATCAGTGACGGGGGTAGGACCCAGTACTTC.

The J gene is TRBJ1-4, the V gene TRBV28; D is undetermined. CDR3 length: 15 amino acids. The germline V gene has CDR1 MDHEN and CDR2 SYDVKM. With 4 bases removed from V and 7 bases from J, the gap between germline ends came to 16 bases. CDR3 DNA: TGTGCCAGCAGTTCTCGAGGGCAAGAGAGTGAAAAACTGTTTTTT. Translating it yields CASSSRGQESEKLFF.

The chain employs TRBV29-1 and TRBJ2-6; 9 bases line up with TRBD1. Germline V gives CDR1 SQVTM, CDR2 ANQGSEA. Trimming at V came to 6 bases and at J to 2 bases, leaving 8 bases not matched to a gene. The CDR3 consists of 16 residues. This chain's CDR3 is CSVRGDRVTGANVLTF. In nucleotides, the CDR3 is TGCAGCGTCCGCGGGGACAGGGTAACTGGGGCCAACGTCCTGACTTTC. Using reference TRBV29-1 and TRBJ2-6 for the parts outside the CDR3, the full variable domain is SAVISQKPSRDICQRGTSLTIQCQVDSQVTMMFWYRQQPGQSLTLIATANQGSEATYESGFVIDKFPISRPNLTFSTLTVSNMSPEDSSIYLCSVRGDRVTGANVLTFGAGSRLTVL.

The chain carries TRBV19 and TRBJ1-6; D gene unclear. With 5 bases removed from V and 6 bases from J, the gap between germline ends came to 17 bases. Germline V gene lookup returns CDR1 LNHDA and CDR2 SQIVND (reference sequence). The CDR3 runs 16 residues. CDR3 residues: CASSARSGWSNSPLHF. In DNA, the CDR3 is TGTGCCAGTAGTGCCCGCTCGGGGTGGAGTAATTCACCCCTCCACTTT.

V usage is TRBV9 and J usage is TRBJ1-4, with TRBD1 matching 10 bases. This CDR3 has 16 amino acids. Germline V gene lookup returns CDR1 SGDLS and CDR2 YYNGEE. Trimming removed 3 bases from V and 8 bases from J; junction bases left unmatched: 10. CDR3 nucleotide sequence: TGTGCCAGCAGCGGCGGTGGGGGACAGGGGTTGGAAAAACTGTTTTTT. It encodes CASSGGGGQGLEKLFF.

V usage is TRBV10-3 and J usage is TRBJ1-1, with 8 positions matching TRBD1. The germline gives CDR1 ENHRY, CDR2 SYGVKD. Trimming at V came to 6 bases and at J to 2 bases, leaving 8 bases not matched to a gene. The CDR3 totals 15 residues. This CDR3 is CAIRTGTGDNTEAFF. The DNA for the CDR3 is TGTGCCATCAGGACGGGGACAGGAGATAACACTGAAGCTTTCTTT.

The chain carries TRBV9 and TRBJ1-1; the D is unclear. Trimming removed 0 bases at V and 1 base at J, with 10 bases between. The V gene's germline CDR1 is SGDLS and CDR2 YYNGEE. The CDR3 is 15 amino acids. The CDR3 coding sequence is TGTGCCAGCAGCGTAGCAGTGGAGGCGAACACTGAAGCTTTCTTT. It translates to CASSVAVEANTEAFF.

The rearrangement uses TRBV6-6 and TRBJ2-2; D is uncertain. The CDR3 extends over 13 amino acids. The V gene's germline CDR1 is MNHNY and CDR2 SVGAGI (reference sequence). The ends were cut back, 3 bases at V and 6 bases at J, with 8 bases in the middle. CDR3 sequence reads: CASSYISAGELFF. DNA for the CDR3: TGTGCCAGCAGTTATATTTCCGCCGGGGAGCTGTTTTTT.

This chain uses TRBV18 with TRBJ1-4, with D tentatively TRBD1 (5 bases). CDR1 KGHSH and CDR2 LQKENI come from the germline V gene. This CDR3 has 13 residues. Trimming pared 4 bases from V and 2 bases from J, leaving 5 bases between. The DNA of the CDR3 is TGTGCCAGCTCACAGGGGACTAATGAAAAACTGTTTTTT. Encoded protein: CASSQGTNEKLFF.